The clone carrying this TCR beta chain was seen once. Treatment specified: some 20 received Ad26.COV2.S at low or high dose, single or two shots; about 5 received placebo; per-sample allocation not given. The study sampled participants on day 63 after the first vaccine or placebo injection. The assay was immunoSEQ multiplex PCR, and TCRdb's table has in-frame clones only and misses some. In the table there are roughly 300,000 clones, about 88% of which are singletons. The sample comes from a study of Ad26.COV2.S vaccination and SARS-CoV-2 variants. Germline V gives CDR1 MNHNS, CDR2 SASEGT. The CDR3 totals 14 residues. Trimming stripped 3 bases from V and 1 base from J, with 8 bases between.

The source of this sequence is a person aged 18 to 65 who received the Ad26.COV2.S COVID-19 vaccine or a placebo. The chain recombines TRBV6-1 with TRBJ2-3; D call uncertain. The sequences come from peripheral blood, collected in a trial of Ad26.COV2.S vaccine versus placebo. The CDR3 coding sequence is TGTGCCAGCAGTGAGGGTTGGGGCACAGATACGCAGTATTTT. It translates to CASSEGWGTDTQYF.